Listed below are T cell receptor beta chains from one sample, sequenced in a study of T cells after yellow fever vaccination. From the 5' RACE reads, TCRdb called clonotypes with MiXCR, one entry per CDR3 protein. Among around 320,000 distinct CDR3 sequences listed, 8.5% to 10% were seen once. The sample here was CD4+ T cells sorted from PBMCs, taken 5 days after the yellow fever booster vaccination. The origin of the receptors is a man younger than 35 who received the YFV17D yellow fever vaccine. Each CDR3 is given with its conserved first and last residue. The order of the fields is V gene, CDR3 protein.

TRBV18 | CASSPNLGPNQPQHF
TRBV7-9 | CASSLNLYGYTF
TRBV2 | CASSEARSKMETQYF
TRBV7-2 | CASGLGGGYTF
TRBV6-2/TRBV6-3 | CASSSRLAGDGDTQYF
TRBV7-2 | CASSSFTRQTGELFF
TRBV5-6 | CASSRRTLLHSPLHF
TRBV7-7 | CASSPTWGAETQYF
TRBV7-3 | CASSNRTTNYGYTF
TRBV10-3 | CAISELDRGSNQPQHF
TRBV6-5 | CASSWDRETQYF
TRBV4-2 | CASSHSKEEGITRGYTF
TRBV29-1 | CSVERPRNYGYTF
TRBV11-2 | CASSKGQVADTQYF
TRBV20-1 | CSASRSIGTVNQPQHF
TRBV20-1 | CSARRGLEGTQYF